A single sample is the source of the 25 T cell receptor beta chains below, sequenced in a study of cytomegalovirus exposure and HLA in healthy donors. The PCR employed 60 Vbeta primers together with 13 Jbeta primers. Generated by immunoSEQ multiplex PCR, the TCRdb table keeps only in-frame clones and is missing some. The repertoire holds about 170,000 clones, with approximately 84% as singletons. Input material: PBMCs. These receptors were taken from a woman aged 45 to 65 in good health and CMV-seropositive.

This clone has just one count. The rearrangement links TRBV2 to TRBJ2-5; 10 bases fit TRBD2. The length of the CDR3 is 16 residues. CDR1 and CDR2 from the germline V gene are SNHLY and FYNNEI. V was clipped by 7 bases and J by 2 bases; unmatched bases: 10. CDR3 nucleotide sequence: TGTGCCAGCAAAGGGCTAGCGGGAGAACTTCAAGAGACCCAGTACTTC. This codes for CASKGLAGELQETQYF.

This clone has a handful of counts. V usage is TRBV4-2 and J usage is TRBJ1-2; 7 nucleotides line up with TRBD1. The CDR3 is made up of 14 amino acids. Germline CDR1 LGHNA, CDR2 YNFKEQ. V shed 0 bases and J 8 bases; nucleotides not matched to a gene: 6. CDR3 in amino acids: CASSQEETGSGYTF. DNA for the CDR3: TGTGCCAGCAGCCAAGAGGAGACAGGGAGCGGCTACACCTTC.

The V call is TRBV6-1, the J call TRBJ2-3; TRBD2 aligns across 10 bases. Germline V CDR1 and CDR2: MNHNS, SASEGT. The CDR3 is 15 residues long. V dropped 7 bases and J dropped 7; count of bases not matched to a gene: 11. The CDR3 loop reads CASTTLAGEGYTQYF. The CDR3, as DNA: TGTGCCAGCACCACTCTAGCGGGAGAAGGGTATACGCAGTATTTT.

This clone appeared once. The CDR3 sequence: CASSQTTGGTEAFF. Here the CDR3 DNA reads TGTGCCAGCAGCCAGACAACAGGGGGCACTGAAGCTTTCTTT. The chain has TRBV11-3 and TRBJ1-1; 8 bases are a match to TRBD1. Trimming removed 5 bases from V and 4 bases from J; junction bases left unmatched: 6. The CDR3 has 14 residues. In germline, CDR1 is SGHNT, CDR2 YENEEA.

The chain combines TRBV6-5 with TRBJ2-3, with unresolved D. V lost 8 bases to trimming and J lost 6 bases, with 12 bases between them. Germline V gene sequence: CDR1 MNHEY, CDR2 SVGAGI. The CDR3 is 12 residues long. CDR3 DNA: TGTGCCAGCCTAGACGATTCGGATACGCAGTATTTT. Amino acid sequence: CASLDDSDTQYF.

The chain uses TRBV12-2 and TRBJ1-2; the D call TRBD1 from the table was never checked on the DNA. TRBV12-2 is reported as a pseudogene. The length of the CDR3 is 14 residues. The CDR3 region is CASRLVYRGYGYTF. DNA for the CDR3: TGTGCAAGTCGCTTAGTGTACAGGGGCTATGGCTACACCTTC.

The chain has TRBV6-4 and TRBJ2-2; 9 positions match TRBD1. The CDR3 contains 16 residues. The V and J ends lost 4 bases and 6 bases, in that order; junction bases with no gene match: 9. Germline V CDR1 and CDR2: MRHNA, SNTAGT. The CDR3 DNA reads as TGTGCCAGCAGTGGTACGGGACAGGGCTTGTCCGGGGAGCTGTTTTTT. Protein sequence: CASSGTGQGLSGELFF.

The rearrangement links TRBV18 to TRBJ2-7; TRBD1 aligns across 9 bases. CDR3 length: 17 residues. V shed 4 bases and J 5 bases; nucleotides not matched to a gene: 15. The germline gives CDR1 KGHSH, CDR2 LQKENI. The CDR3 here is CASSRRVRDRVSDEQYF. In DNA form, the CDR3 reads TGTGCCAGCTCACGACGGGTCCGGGACAGGGTATCTGACGAGCAGTACTTC. The full variable domain, completed using reference TRBV18 and TRBJ2-7, is NAGVMQNPRHLVRRRGQEARLRCSPMKGHSHVYWYRQLPEEGLKFMVYLQKENIIDESGMPKERFSAEFPKEGPSILRIQQVVRGDSAAYFCASSRRVRDRVSDEQYFGPGTRLTVT.

This clone was detected a few times. The chain combines TRBV6-1 with TRBJ1-4; 10 nucleotides align to TRBD1. CDR3 length: 16 amino acids. The germline gives CDR1 MNHNS, CDR2 SASEGT. The V gene end was trimmed by 2 bases and the J gene end by 1 base; junction bases not matched to a gene: 1. CDR3 region: CASSEWDRGTNEKLFF. The CDR3 DNA sequence: TGTGCCAGCAGTGAATGGGACAGGGGAACTAATGAAAAACTGTTTTTT.

This clone was seen only a few times. The chain has TRBV4-1 and TRBJ1-1, with a weak D call TRBD1 (6 bases). The CDR3 is 14 amino acids. Germline values: CDR1 MGHRA, CDR2 YSYEKL. V was pared by 0 bases and J by 10 bases, with 15 bases between. The chain's CDR3 is CASSQDMVLGGAFF. The CDR3 DNA follows: TGCGCCAGCAGCCAAGACATGGTTCTAGGGGGAGCTTTCTTT.

The chain recombines TRBV19 with TRBJ1-5; 9 bases line up with TRBD1. This CDR3 spans 15 amino acids. Germline V lookup: CDR1 LNHDA, CDR2 SQIVND (reference sequence). The V and J ends lost 5 bases and 7 bases, in that order; junction bases with no gene match: 9. CDR3 sequence: CASSPQGQGRQPQHF. The DNA for the CDR3 is TGTGCCAGTAGTCCCCAGGGACAGGGAAGGCAGCCCCAGCATTTT.

CDR3 protein: CASSSGTSGMNTDTQYF. CDR3 DNA: TGTGCCAGCAGCTCCGGGACTAGCGGGATGAACACAGATACGCAGTATTTT. V and J are TRBV11-3 and TRBJ2-3; 13 bases are shared with TRBD2. This CDR3 is built from 17 residues. CDR1 and CDR2 (germline): SGHNT, YENEEA. V lost 4 bases to trimming and J lost 2 bases; unmatched junction nucleotides: 6.

This clone came up once. This chain connects TRBV27 to TRBJ1-1; D is perhaps TRBD1 (5 bases). Germline V CDR1 and CDR2: MNHEY, SMNVEV (reference sequence). This CDR3 contains 15 residues. V was pared by 2 bases and J by 5 bases, with 15 bases between. CDR3 in DNA: TGTGCCAGCAGTTTAACAGATATAGGGGAAACTGAAGCTTTCTTT. Its protein is CASSLTDIGETEAFF.

This rearrangement joins TRBV5-4 to TRBJ2-7; 12 positions agree with TRBD2. The germline CDR1 and CDR2 sequences are SGHNT and YYREEE (reference sequence). The ends lost 4 bases at V and 6 bases at J; junction bases unmatched: 8. The CDR3 consists of 15 residues. CDR3 bases: TGTGCCAGCAGCCTCGGACTAGCGGGAACCGCCGAGCAGTACTTC. It is translated as CASSLGLAGTAEQYF. Complete variable domain (other parts from reference TRBV5-4 and TRBJ2-7): ETGVTQSPTHLIKTRGQQVTLRCSSQSGHNTVSWYQQALGQGPQFIFQYYREEENGRGNFPPRFSGLQFPNYSSELNVNALELDDSALYLCASSLGLAGTAEQYFGPGTRLTVT.

J is TRBJ2-1 and V is TRBV19, with TRBD2 matching over 8 bases. This CDR3 is 14 amino acids long. V shed 4 bases and J 12 bases; nucleotides not matched to a gene: 11. The germline V gene has CDR1 LNHDA and CDR2 SQIVND (reference sequence). DNA for the CDR3: TGTGCCAGTAGTACCGGGACTAGGGCTCAAGGGCAGTTCTTC. This codes for CASSTGTRAQGQFF.

The chain uses TRBV6-9 and TRBJ2-7; D possibly corresponds to TRBD2 (5 bases). The CDR3 contains 11 residues. Germline CDR1 MNHGY, CDR2 SVAAGI. Trimming left V 9 bases short and J 7 bases short, with 13 bases between. CDR3 sequence (DNA): TGTGCCAGGTGGTGGGGAGAAGAGCAGTACTTC. It translates to CARWWGEEQYF.

This sequence joins TRBV5-1 and TRBJ2-5; TRBD1 matches at 7 bases. Matching the DNA end better, TRBJ2-7 makes the J call doubtful. Germline V gives CDR1 SGHRS, CDR2 YFSETQ. The CDR3 is made up of 16 amino acids. In DNA form, the CDR3 reads TGCGCCAGCAGCTTGGTTGAAACAGGGGTCTCCTACGAGCAGTACTTC. Translation: CASSLVETGVSYEQYF.

This clone came up once. This sequence joins TRBV4-1 and TRBJ2-7, with TRBD2 matching over 15 bases. CDR3 length: 18 amino acids. V lost 2 bases, J lost 3 bases, and 8 bases stayed unmatched. Germline CDR1 is MGHRA and CDR2 is YSYEKL. DNA for the CDR3: TGCGCCAGCAGCCAAACACTCGCGGGACTAGCGGGAGGCTACGAGCAGTACTTC. Residues: CASSQTLAGLAGGYEQYF.

The chain joins TRBV10-3 to TRBJ1-2; possible D gene TRBD1, 5 bases. From germline, CDR1 is ENHRY and CDR2 SYGVKD. The CDR3 is 13 residues long. Deletions cut 7 bases from V and 1 base from J, with 10 bases between. The chain's CDR3 is CAITKDINYGYTF. The CDR3 DNA follows: TGTGCCATCACTAAGGACATTAACTATGGCTACACCTTC.

Here the CDR3 reads CAWSNRDRATEAFF. CDR3 nucleotide sequence: TGTGCCTGGAGTAACCGGGACAGGGCAACTGAAGCTTTCTTT. V usage is TRBV30 and J usage is TRBJ1-1, with 9 bases matching TRBD1. This CDR3 has 14 residues. V shed 2 bases and J 5 bases; nucleotides not matched to a gene: 6. The V gene's germline CDR1 is GTSNPN and CDR2 SVGIG (reference sequence). Filled out from reference TRBV30 and TRBJ1-1, the complete variable domain reads SQTIHQWPATLVQPVGSPLSLECTVEGTSNPNLYWYRQAAGRGLQLLFYSVGIGQISSEVPQNLSASRPQDRQFILSSKKLLLSDSGFYLCAWSNRDRATEAFFGQGTRLTVV.

The rearrangement joins TRBV5-1 to TRBJ2-2; TRBD1 is a possible D gene (5 bases). Trimming left V 4 bases short and J 3 bases short, with 16 bases between. Germline CDR1 is SGHRS and CDR2 is YFSETQ. The CDR3 consists of 16 residues. In nucleotides, the CDR3 is TGCGCCAGCAGCCCCCGGACATCCGATGACACCGGGGAGCTGTTTTTT. Residues: CASSPRTSDDTGELFF.

A few counts support this clone. V gene TRBV11-2 combines with J gene TRBJ1-3; 7 bases are shared with TRBD1. The length of the CDR3 is 14 residues. The J segment lost 6 bases and the V segment lost 10 bases, leaving 12 bases of the junction unmatched. Germline-derived CDR1 and CDR2 are SGHAT and FQNNGV. The CDR3 is CATSGGTGVNTIYF. In DNA form, the CDR3 reads TGTGCCACCTCAGGGGGAACAGGGGTAAACACCATATATTTT.

This clone was observed once. The V and J genes are TRBV30 and TRBJ2-4, with D perhaps TRBD1 (5 bases). Germline V gives CDR1 GTSNPN, CDR2 SVGIG (reference sequence). V lost 1 base and J lost 3, with 16 bases in between. The CDR3 contains 16 residues. The CDR3 protein is CAWSAKSAGIKNIQYF. For the CDR3, the DNA is TGTGCCTGGAGTGCAAAGTCGGCAGGGATCAAAAACATTCAGTACTTC.

This clone was detected once. The chain recombines TRBV29-1 with TRBJ2-7; the match to TRBD1 covers 7 bases. CDR3 length: 11 amino acids. Looked up from germline, CDR1 is SQVTM and CDR2 is ANQGSEA. The CDR3 region is CSVANRGSIFV. The CDR3 DNA follows: TGCAGCGTGGCAAACAGGGGTTCCATTTTTGTC.

A word on this clone: The conserved phenylalanine or tryptophan is not found at the CDR3 terminus, so this likely reflects a read error. The chain uses TRBV5-1 and TRBJ1-1; D unclear. Germline V CDR1 and CDR2: SGHRS, YFSETQ. V shed 0 bases and J shed 2 bases, with 14 bases lying between them. The CDR3 totals 16 residues. CDR3 loop: CASSLGAGRPNTEAFL. DNA for the CDR3: TGCGCCAGCAGCTTGGGGGCCGGCAGACCTAACACTGAAGCTTTCCTT.